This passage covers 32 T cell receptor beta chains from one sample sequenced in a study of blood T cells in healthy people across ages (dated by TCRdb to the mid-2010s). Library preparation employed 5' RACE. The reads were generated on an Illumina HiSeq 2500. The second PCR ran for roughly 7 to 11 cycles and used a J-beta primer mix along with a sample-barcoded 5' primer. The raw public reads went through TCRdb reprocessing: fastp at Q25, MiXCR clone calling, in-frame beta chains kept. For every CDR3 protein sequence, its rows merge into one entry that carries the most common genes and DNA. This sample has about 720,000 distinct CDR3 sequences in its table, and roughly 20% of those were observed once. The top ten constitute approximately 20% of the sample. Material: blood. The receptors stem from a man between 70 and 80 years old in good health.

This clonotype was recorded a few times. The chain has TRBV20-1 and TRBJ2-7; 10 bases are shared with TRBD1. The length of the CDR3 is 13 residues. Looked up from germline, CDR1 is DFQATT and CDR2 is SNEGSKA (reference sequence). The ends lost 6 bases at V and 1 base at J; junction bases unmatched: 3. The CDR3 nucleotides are TGCAGTGCAGGGACAGGGGCTTCCTACGAGCAGTACTTC. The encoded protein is CSAGTGASYEQYF.

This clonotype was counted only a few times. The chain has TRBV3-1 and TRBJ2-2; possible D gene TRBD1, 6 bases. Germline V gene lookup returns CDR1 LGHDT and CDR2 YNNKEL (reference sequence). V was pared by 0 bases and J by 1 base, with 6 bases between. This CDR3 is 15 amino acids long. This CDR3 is CASSQEDRNTGELFF. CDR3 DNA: TGTGCCAGCAGCCAAGAGGACAGGAACACCGGGGAGCTGTTTTTT.

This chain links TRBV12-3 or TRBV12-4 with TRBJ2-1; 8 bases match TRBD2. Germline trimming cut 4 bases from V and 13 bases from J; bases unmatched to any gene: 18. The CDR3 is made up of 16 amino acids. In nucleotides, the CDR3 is TGTGCCAGCAGTTCCCCCTTTATCGGGGGGGCCCCAGTTCAGTTCTTC. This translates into CASSSPFIGGAPVQFF.

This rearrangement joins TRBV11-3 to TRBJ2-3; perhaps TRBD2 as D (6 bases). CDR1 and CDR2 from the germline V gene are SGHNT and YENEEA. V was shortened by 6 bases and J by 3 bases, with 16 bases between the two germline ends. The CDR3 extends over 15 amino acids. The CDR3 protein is CASSPRRELTDTQYF. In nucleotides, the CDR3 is TGTGCCAGCAGTCCGAGGCGGGAACTTACAGATACGCAGTATTTT.

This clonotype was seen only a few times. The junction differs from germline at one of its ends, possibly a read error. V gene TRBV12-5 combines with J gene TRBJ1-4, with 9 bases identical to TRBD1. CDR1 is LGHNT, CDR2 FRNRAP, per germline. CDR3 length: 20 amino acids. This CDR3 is CASGLVWGQGSLATNEKLFF. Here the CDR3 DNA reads TGTGCTAGTGGTTTGGTATGGGGACAGGGTTCGCTGGCAACTAATGAAAAGCTGTTTTTT. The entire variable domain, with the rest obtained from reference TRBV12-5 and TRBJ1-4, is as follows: DARVTQTPRHKVTEMGQEVTMRCQPILGHNTVFWYRQTMMQGLELLAYFRNRAPLDDSGMPKDRFSAEMPDATLATLKIQPSEPRDSAVYFCASGLVWGQGSLATNEKLFFGSGTQLSVL.

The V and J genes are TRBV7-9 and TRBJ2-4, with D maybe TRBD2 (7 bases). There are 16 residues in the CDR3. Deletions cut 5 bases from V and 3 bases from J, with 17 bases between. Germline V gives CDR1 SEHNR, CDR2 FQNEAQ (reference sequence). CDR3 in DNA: TGTGCCAGCAGCCCCAGGGAGGGGGTAGGCAAAAACATTCAGTACTTC. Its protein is CASSPREGVGKNIQYF.

As DNA, the CDR3 is TGTGCCAGCACCCCTTCTCGGAACACCATATATTTT. Amino acid sequence: CASTPSRNTIYF. The V gene is TRBV7-9, the J gene TRBJ1-3, with D unclear. CDR1 is SEHNR and CDR2 is FQNEAQ in the germline V gene (reference sequence). Trimming took off 7 bases at V and 7 bases at J, with 11 bases between the two ends. This CDR3 comprises 12 residues. The whole variable domain, remainder taken from reference TRBV7-9 and TRBJ1-3, is DTGVSQNPRHKITKRGQNVTFRCDPISEHNRLYWYRQTLGQGPEFLTYFQNEAQLEKSRLLSDRFSAERPKGSFSTLEIQRTEQGDSAMYLCASTPSRNTIYFGEGSWLTVV.

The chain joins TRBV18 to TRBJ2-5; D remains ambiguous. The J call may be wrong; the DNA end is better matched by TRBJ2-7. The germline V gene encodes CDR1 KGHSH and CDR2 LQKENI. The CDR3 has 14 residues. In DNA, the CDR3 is TGTGCCAGCTCACCACGGTCGGTTCCCTACGAGCAGTACTTC. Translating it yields CASSPRSVPYEQYF.

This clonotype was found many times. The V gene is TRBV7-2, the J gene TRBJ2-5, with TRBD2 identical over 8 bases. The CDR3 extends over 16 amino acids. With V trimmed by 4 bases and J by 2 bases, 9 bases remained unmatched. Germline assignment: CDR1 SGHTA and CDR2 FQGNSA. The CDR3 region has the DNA TGTGCCAGCAGCTCCTCCTCCGGGACTAGGCAAGAGACCCAGTACTTC. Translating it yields CASSSSSGTRQETQYF. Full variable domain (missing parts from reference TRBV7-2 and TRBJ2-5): GAGVSQSPSNKVTEKGKDVELRCDPISGHTALYWYRQSLGQGLEFLIYFQGNSAPDKSGLPSDRFSAERTGGSVSTLTIQRTQQEDSAVYLCASSSSSGTRQETQYFGPGTRLLVL.

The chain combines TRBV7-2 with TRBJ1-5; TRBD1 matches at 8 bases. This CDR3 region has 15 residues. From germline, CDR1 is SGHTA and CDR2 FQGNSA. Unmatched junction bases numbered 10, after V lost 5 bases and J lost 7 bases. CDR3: CASSPPDRGTQPQHF. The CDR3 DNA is TGTGCCAGCAGCCCCCCAGACAGGGGTACCCAGCCCCAGCATTTT.

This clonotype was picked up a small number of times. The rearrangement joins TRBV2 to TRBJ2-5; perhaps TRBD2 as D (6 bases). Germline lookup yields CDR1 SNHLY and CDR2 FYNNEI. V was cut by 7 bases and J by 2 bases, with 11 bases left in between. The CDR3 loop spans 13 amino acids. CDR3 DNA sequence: TGTGCCAGCACACGGGGGTTGCAAGAGACCCAGTACTTC. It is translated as CASTRGLQETQYF.

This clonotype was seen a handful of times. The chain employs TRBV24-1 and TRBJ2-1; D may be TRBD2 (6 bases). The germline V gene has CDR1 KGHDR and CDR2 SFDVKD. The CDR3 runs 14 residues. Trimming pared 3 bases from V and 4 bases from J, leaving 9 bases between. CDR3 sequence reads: CATSDGGKYNEQFF. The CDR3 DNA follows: TGTGCCACCAGTGATGGAGGGAAATACAATGAGCAGTTCTTC.

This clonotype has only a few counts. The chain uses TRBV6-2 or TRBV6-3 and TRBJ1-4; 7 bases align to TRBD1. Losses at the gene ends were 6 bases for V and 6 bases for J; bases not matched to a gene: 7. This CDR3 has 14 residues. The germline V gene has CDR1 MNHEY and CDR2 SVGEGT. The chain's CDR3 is CASRTRDSDEKLFF. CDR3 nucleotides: TGTGCCAGCAGGACCCGGGACAGTGATGAAAAACTGTTTTTT.

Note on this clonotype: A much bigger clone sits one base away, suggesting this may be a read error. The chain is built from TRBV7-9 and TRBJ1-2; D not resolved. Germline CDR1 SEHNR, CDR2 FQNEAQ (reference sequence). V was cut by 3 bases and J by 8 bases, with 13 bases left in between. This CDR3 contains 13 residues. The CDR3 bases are TGTGCCAGCAGCTTTGGGGAAAAGGTGGGCTACACCTTC. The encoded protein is CASSFGEKVGYTF.

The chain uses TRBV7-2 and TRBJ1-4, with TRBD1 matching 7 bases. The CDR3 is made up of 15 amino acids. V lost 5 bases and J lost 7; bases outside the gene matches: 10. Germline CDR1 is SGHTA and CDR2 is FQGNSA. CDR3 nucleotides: TGTGCCAGCAGCCCGCCGAGTAGGGGGCGTGAAAAACTGTTTTTT. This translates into CASSPPSRGREKLFF.

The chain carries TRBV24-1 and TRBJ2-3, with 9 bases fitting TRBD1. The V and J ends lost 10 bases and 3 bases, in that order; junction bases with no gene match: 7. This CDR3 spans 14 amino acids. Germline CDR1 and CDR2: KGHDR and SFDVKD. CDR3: CATGDRVMTDTQYF. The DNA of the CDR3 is TGTGCCACTGGGGACAGGGTGATGACAGATACGCAGTATTTT.

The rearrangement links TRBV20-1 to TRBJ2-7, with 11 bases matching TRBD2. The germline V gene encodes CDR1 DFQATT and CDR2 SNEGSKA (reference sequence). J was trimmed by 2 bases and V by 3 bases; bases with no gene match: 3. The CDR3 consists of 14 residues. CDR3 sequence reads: CSARELAGAYEQYF. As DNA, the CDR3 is TGCAGTGCTAGGGAACTAGCGGGAGCCTACGAGCAGTACTTC.

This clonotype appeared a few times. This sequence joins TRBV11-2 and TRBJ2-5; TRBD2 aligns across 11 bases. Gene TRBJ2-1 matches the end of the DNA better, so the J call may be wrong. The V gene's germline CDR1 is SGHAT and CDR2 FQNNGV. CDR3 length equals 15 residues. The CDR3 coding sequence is TGTGCCAGCAGCCTTAGCGGGGGGGCAGGTGATGAGCAGTTCTTC. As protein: CASSLSGGAGDEQFF.

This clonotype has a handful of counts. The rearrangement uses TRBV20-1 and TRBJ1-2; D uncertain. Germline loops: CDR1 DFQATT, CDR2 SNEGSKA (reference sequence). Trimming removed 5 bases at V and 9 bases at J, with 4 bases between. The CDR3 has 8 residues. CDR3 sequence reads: CSADRYTF. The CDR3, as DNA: TGCAGTGCTGATCGCTACACCTTC.

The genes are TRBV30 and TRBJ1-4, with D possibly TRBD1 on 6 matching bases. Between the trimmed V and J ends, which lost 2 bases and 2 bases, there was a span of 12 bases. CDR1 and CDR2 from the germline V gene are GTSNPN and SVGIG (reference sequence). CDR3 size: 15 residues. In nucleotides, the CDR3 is TGTGCCTGGAGTCCGCAGGGGTTGACTAATGAAAAACTGTTTTTT. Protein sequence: CAWSPQGLTNEKLFF.

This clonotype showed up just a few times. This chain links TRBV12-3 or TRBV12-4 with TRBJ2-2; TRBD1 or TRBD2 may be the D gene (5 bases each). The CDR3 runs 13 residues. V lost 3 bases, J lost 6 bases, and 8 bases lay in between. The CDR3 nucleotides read TGTGCCAGCAGTTTTGGGGGTGCCGGGGAGCTGTTTTTT. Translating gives CASSFGGAGELFF.

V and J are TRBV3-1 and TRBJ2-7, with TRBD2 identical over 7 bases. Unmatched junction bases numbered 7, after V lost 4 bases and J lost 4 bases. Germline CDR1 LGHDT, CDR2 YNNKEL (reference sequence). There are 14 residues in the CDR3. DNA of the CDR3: TGTGCCAGCAGCCTCGATATCGGGGGGTACGAGCAGTACTTC. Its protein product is CASSLDIGGYEQYF.

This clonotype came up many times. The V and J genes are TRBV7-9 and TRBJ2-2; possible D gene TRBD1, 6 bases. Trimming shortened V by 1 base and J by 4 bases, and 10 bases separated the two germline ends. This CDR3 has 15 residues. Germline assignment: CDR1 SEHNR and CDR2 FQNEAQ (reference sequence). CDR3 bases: TGTGCCAGCAGCTTAGGCCAGGGGTCCACCGGGGAGCTGTTTTTT. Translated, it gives CASSLGQGSTGELFF.

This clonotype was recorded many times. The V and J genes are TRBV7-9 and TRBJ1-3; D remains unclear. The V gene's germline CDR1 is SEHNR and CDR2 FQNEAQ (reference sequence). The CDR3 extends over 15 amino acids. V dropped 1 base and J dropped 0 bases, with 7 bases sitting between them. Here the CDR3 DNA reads TGTGCCAGCAGCTTAGGGGGTAGCTCTGGAAACACCATATATTTT. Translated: CASSLGGSSGNTIYF.

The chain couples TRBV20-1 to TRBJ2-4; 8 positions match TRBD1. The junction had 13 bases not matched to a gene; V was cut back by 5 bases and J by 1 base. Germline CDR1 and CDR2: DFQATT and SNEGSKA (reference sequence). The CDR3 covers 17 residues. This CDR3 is CSAGAIQGEEAKNIQYF. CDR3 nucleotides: TGCAGTGCTGGGGCCATACAGGGGGAGGAGGCCAAAAACATTCAGTACTTC.

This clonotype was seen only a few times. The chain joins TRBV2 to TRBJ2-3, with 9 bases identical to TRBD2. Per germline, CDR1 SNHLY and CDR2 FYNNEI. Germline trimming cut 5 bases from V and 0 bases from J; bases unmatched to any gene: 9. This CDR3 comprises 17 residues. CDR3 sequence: CASSRRLAASSTDTQYF. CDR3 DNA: TGTGCCAGCAGTCGAAGACTAGCGGCTTCTAGCACAGATACGCAGTATTTT.

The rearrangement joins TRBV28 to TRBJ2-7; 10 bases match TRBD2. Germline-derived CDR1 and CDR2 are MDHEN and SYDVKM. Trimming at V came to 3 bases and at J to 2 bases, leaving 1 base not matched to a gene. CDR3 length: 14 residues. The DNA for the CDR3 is TGTGCCAGCAGTTTTAGCGGGGGGACCTACGAGCAGTACTTC. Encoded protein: CASSFSGGTYEQYF.

In DNA, the CDR3 is TGTGCCTGGAGTGTAGCGGGAGGGAACACTGAAGCTTTCTTT. Encoded protein: CAWSVAGGNTEAFF. The chain combines TRBV30 with TRBJ1-1; D is uncertain. CDR1 and CDR2 (germline): GTSNPN, SVGIG (reference sequence). V gave up 0 bases and J gave up 1 base, with 9 bases separating them. CDR3 length: 14 amino acids.

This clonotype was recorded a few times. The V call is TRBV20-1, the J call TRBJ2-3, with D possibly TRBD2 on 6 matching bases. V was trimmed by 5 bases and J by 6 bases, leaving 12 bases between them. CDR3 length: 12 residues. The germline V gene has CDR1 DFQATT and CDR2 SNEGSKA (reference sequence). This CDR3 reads CSAETRGDTQYF. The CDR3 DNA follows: TGCAGTGCTGAGACTAGAGGGGATACGCAGTATTTT.

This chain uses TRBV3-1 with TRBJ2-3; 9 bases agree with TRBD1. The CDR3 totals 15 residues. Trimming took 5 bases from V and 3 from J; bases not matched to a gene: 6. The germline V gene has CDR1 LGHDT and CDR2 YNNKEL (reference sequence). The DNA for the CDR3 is TGTGCCAGCAGCAACAGGGGGCCAAGAACAGATACGCAGTATTTT. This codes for CASSNRGPRTDTQYF.

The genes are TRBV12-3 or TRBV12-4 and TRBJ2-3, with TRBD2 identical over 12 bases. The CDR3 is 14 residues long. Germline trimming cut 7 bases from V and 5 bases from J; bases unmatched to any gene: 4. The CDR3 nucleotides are TGTGCCAGCACTAGCGGGAGGGCCAAAGATACGCAGTATTTT. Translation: CASTSGRAKDTQYF.

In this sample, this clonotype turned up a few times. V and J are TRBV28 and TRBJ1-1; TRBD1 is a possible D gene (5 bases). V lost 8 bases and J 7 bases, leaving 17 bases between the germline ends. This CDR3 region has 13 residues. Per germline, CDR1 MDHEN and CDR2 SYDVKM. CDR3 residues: CASCQWGYGEAFF. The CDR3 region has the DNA TGTGCCAGCTGCCAGTGGGGGTATGGTGAAGCTTTCTTT.